This T cell receptor beta chain came from a study of cytomegalovirus exposure and HLA in healthy donors. Study findings and constraints: Some V segments, TRBV6-2 and TRBV6-3 among them, were indistinguishable and were therefore excluded. Common viral pathogens seemed to be connected with several of the most significant clusters, according to a later analysis. In an earlier analysis, about 90% or about 30%: the productive usage of most TCR beta V segments.

PCR primers comprised 60 Vbeta and 13 Jbeta primers. Here immunoSEQ multiplex PCR was the method, and the copy in TCRdb shows in-frame clones only, minus some. The sample holds 75,000 to 95,000 clones, 55% to 75% seen once. As concerns this clone: Antigen unknown.

The CDR3 loop spans 16 amino acids. The V gene's germline CDR1 is SGHTA and CDR2 FQGTGA. Deletions cut 5 bases from V and 7 bases from J, with 23 bases between. Sequencing was carried out using PBMCs. This clonotype originated in a man aged 45-65 years in good health and CMV-seronegative. This chain links TRBV7-3 with TRBJ1-2; a possible D gene is TRBD1 (6 bases). The CDR3, as DNA: TGTGCCAGCAGCGGGATACAGGGACCAGGGATCTTTGGCTACACCTTC. Translated: CASSGIQGPGIFGYTF.